This record covers a single T cell receptor beta chain. This sample is drawn from a study of blood T cell repertoires in COVID-19. Study-level information: The analysed material was cDNA or gDNA that came from T cells, B-cell-depleted T cells, or PBMCs.

Data came from immunoSEQ multiplex PCR; TCRdb stores just in-frame clones and leaves some out. This table has under 400,000 clones, more than 70% appearing once. The V gene's germline CDR1 is MNHNY and CDR2 SVGAGI (reference sequence). This CDR3 is 13 amino acids long. V trimming: 7 bases; J trimming: 3 bases; junction bases outside the gene matches: 6. Participants were aged about 18 to 95 years, lived in about 26 US areas, and enrolled virtually. This receptor was taken from a woman in her twenties or thirties who had been exposed to COVID-19. The V gene is TRBV6-6, the J gene TRBJ2-7; 7 bases are shared with TRBD1. Sequencing used PBMCs or T cells enriched from blood (not recorded which). CDR3 DNA sequence: TGTGCCAGCACCGGAGACAGGGACTACGAGCAGTACTTC. The encoded protein is CASTGDRDYEQYF.